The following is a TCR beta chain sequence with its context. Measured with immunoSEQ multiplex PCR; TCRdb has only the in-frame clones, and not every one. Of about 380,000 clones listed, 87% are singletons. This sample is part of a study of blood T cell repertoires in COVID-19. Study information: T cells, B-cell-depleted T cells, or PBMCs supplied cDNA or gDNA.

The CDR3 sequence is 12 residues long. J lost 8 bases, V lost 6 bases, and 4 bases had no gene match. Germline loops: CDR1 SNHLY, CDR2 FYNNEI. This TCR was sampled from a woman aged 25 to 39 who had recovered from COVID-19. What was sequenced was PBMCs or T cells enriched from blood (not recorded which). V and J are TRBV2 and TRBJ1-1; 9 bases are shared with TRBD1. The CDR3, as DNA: TGTGCCAGCAGGGACAGGGGTACCGAAGCTTTCTTT. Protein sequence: CASRDRGTEAFF.